This is a list of T cell receptor beta chains from one sample in a study of tissue T cells after allogeneic stem cell transplantation. Measured with immunoSEQ multiplex PCR; TCRdb has only the in-frame clones, and not every one. Of roughly 42,000 clones in the sample, around nine tenths are singletons; the top ten hold approximately 3.8%. The sample in question was blood, obtained before transplantation. The receptors shown here come from a woman between 40 and 69 years old who later had graft-versus-host disease after an allogeneic stem cell transplant. The CDR3 runs from the conserved cysteine through the conserved F or W. Each record gives: clone size, J gene, D gene, V gene, CDR3 DNA, CDR3 protein. A D gene is named only where the DNA matches it firmly. Some rows have no size entry. The others give once, few or many, or a class for an expanded clone.

NA | TRBJ2-1 | NA | TRBV25-1 | TGTGCCAGCAACGGCATGAAGCACAATGAGCAGTTCTTC | CASNGMKHNEQFF
NA | TRBJ2-7 | TRBD2 | TRBV4-2 | TGTGCCAGCAGCCAGGAAGCGGGAGGGACGGACGAGCAGTACTTC | CASSQEAGGTDEQYF
NA | TRBJ2-1 | TRBD2 | TRBV29-1 | TGCAGCGTGGGGTTGGTAGCGGGGAACAATGAGCAGTTCTTC | CSVGLVAGNNEQFF
NA | TRBJ2-1 | NA | TRBV4-3 | TGCGCCAGCAGCCAAGAGAGGGAGTACGGCAATGAGCAGTTCTTC | CASSQEREYGNEQFF
NA | TRBJ2-3 | NA | TRBV9 | TGTGCCAGCGAAGGGGGAAATACGCAGTATTTT | CASEGGNTQYF
once | TRBJ1-4 | NA | TRBV19 | TGTGCCAGTAGTATTCGGTCCAGTCCAACTCTTATGGAAAAACTGTTTTTT | CASSIRSSPTLMEKLFF
NA | TRBJ2-7 | NA | TRBV3-1/TRBV3-2 | TGTGCCAGCAGCCCCCGGGGGGCGGGGCTCACCTACGAGCAGTACTTC | CASSPRGAGLTYEQYF
NA | TRBJ1-2 | NA | TRBV20-1 | TGCAGTGCCCGAGGACGGGCAGGCTACACCTTC | CSARGRAGYTF
NA | TRBJ1-2 | TRBD1 | TRBV6-6 | TGTGCCAGCACCGCAGGGGGCGAGGGCTACACCTTC | CASTAGGEGYTF
NA | TRBJ2-7 | NA | TRBV6-5 | TGTGCCAGCAAAGGCAGGGGTACCTACGAGCAGTACTTC | CASKGRGTYEQYF